One sample yielded the 2 T cell receptor beta chains listed below, sequenced in a study of cytomegalovirus exposure and HLA in healthy donors. The PCR had 60 Vbeta and 13 Jbeta primers. Using immunoSEQ multiplex PCR, the repertoire was profiled, and TCRdb retains in-frame clones only, with some absent. Found here are 140,000 to 150,000 clones, 76% of them singletons; the top ten hold less than 2%. The source material was PBMCs. These receptors were obtained from a man aged 35 to 55 in good health and CMV-seronegative.

V usage is TRBV18 and J usage is TRBJ2-1; 11 bases map to TRBD2. CDR1 KGHSH and CDR2 LQKENI come from the germline V gene. The CDR3 contains 15 residues. Unmatched junction bases numbered 1, after V lost 3 bases and J lost 3 bases. The CDR3 coding sequence is TGTGCCAGCTCACCTGGGACTAGCGGCTACAATGAGCAGTTCTTC. Translated, it gives CASSPGTSGYNEQFF.

The chain has TRBV9 and TRBJ1-3; 7 nucleotides align to TRBD1. Germline loops: CDR1 SGDLS, CDR2 YYNGEE. CDR3 length: 15 amino acids. Unmatched junction bases numbered 5, after V lost 3 bases and J lost 2 bases. CDR3 loop: CASSGPQGAGNTIYF. Here the CDR3 DNA reads TGTGCCAGCAGCGGACCCCAGGGGGCTGGAAACACCATATATTTT.